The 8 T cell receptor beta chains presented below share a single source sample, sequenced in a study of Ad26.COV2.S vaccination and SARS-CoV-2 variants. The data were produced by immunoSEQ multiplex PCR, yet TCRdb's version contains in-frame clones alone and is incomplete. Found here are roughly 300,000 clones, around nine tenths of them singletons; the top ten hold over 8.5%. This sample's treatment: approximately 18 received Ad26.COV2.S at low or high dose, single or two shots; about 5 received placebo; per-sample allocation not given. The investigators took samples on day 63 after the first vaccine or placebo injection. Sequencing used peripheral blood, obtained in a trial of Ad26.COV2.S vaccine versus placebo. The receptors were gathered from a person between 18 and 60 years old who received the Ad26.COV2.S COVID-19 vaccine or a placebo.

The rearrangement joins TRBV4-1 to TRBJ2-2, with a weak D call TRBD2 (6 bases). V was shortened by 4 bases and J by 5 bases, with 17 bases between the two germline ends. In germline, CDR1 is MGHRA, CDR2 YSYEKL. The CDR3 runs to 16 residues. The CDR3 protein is CASSPRPGVGTGELFF. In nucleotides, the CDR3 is TGCGCCAGCAGCCCCCGCCCGGGGGTAGGGACCGGGGAGCTGTTTTTT.

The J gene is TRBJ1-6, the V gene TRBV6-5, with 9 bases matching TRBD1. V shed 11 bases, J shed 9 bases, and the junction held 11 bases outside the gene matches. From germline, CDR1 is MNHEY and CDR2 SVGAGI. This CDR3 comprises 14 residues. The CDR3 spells CACTRDRVGSPLHF. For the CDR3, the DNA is TGTGCCTGCACCCGGGACAGGGTAGGTTCACCCCTCCACTTT.

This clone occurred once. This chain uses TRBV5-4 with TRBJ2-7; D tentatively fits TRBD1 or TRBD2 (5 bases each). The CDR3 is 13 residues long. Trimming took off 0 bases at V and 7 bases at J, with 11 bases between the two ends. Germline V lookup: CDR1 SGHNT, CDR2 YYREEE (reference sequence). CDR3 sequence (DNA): TGTGCCAGCAGCTTGGGCGTAGGGGAGGAGCAGTACTTC. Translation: CASSLGVGEEQYF.

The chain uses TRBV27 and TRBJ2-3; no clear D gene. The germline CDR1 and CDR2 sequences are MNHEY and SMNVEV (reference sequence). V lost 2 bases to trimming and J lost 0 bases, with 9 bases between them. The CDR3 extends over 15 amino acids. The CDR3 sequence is CASSLVPVSTDTQYF. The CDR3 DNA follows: TGTGCCAGCAGTTTAGTTCCAGTTAGCACAGATACGCAGTATTTT.

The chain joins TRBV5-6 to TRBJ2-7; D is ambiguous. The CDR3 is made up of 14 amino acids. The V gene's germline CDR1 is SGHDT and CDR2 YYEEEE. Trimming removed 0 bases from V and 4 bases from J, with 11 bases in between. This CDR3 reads CASSLGRSFYEQYF. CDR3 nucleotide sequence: TGTGCCAGCAGCTTGGGCAGATCCTTTTACGAGCAGTACTTC.

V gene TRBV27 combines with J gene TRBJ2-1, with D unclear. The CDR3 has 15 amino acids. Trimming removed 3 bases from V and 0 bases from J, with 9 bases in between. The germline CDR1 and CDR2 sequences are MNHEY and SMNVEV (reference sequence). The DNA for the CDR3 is TGTGCCAGCAGTTTTGGCGGAAGCTCCTACAATGAGCAGTTCTTC. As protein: CASSFGGSSYNEQFF.

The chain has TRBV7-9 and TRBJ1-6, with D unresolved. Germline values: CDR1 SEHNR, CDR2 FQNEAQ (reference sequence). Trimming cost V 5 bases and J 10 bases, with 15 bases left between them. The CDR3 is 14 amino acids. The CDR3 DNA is TGTGCCAGCAGCGTGGGCAGTATAGGATCACCCCTCCACTTT. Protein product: CASSVGSIGSPLHF.

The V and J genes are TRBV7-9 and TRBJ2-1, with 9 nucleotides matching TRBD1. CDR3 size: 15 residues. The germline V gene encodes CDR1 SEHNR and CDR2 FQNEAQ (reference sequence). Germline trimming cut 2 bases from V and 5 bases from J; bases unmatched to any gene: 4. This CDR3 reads CASSLPGTGNNEQFF. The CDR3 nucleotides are TGTGCCAGCAGCTTACCCGGGACAGGGAACAATGAGCAGTTCTTC.